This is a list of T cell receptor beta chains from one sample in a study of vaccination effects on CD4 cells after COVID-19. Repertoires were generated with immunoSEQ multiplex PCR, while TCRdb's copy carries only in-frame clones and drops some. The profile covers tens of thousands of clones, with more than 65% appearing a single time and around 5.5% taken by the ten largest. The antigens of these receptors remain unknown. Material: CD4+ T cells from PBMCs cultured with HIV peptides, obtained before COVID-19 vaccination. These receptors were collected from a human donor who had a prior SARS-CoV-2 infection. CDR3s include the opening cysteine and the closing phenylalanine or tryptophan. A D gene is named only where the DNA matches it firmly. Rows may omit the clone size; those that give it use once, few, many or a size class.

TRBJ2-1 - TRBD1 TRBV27 CASSPDRASYNEQFF TGTGCCAGCAGCCCCGACAGGGCTTCCTACAATGAGCAGTTCTTC
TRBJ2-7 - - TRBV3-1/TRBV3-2 CASSQGRRASEGEQYF TGTGCCAGCAGCCAAGGCCGCCGGGCCTCGGAGGGCGAGCAGTACTTC
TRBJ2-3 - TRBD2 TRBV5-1 CASSPQGSGTTDTQYF TGCGCCAGCAGCCCCCAAGGTAGCGGGACAACAGATACGCAGTATTTT
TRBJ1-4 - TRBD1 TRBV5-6 CASSYRDRGDEKLFF TGTGCCAGCAGCTACCGGGACAGGGGCGATGAAAAACTGTTTTTT
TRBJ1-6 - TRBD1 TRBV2 CASQTGGGSPLHF TGTGCCAGCCAGACAGGGGGGGGGTCACCCCTCCACTTT
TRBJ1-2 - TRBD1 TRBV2 CASSKRTGVGGYTF TGTGCCAGCAGTAAGAGGACAGGGGTAGGTGGCTACACCTTC
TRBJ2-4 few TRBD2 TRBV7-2 CASSTGGRKNIQYF TGTGCCAGCAGCACGGGAGGTCGTAAAAACATTCAGTACTTC
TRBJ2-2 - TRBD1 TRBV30 CAWSGTGGRNNGELFF TGTGCCTGGAGCGGAACAGGGGGACGAAACAACGGGGAGCTGTTTTTT
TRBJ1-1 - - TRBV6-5 CASSPGTEAFF TGTGCCAGCAGCCCCGGGACTGAAGCTTTCTTT
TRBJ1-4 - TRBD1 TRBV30 CAWERQGGNEKLFF TGTGCCTGGGAAAGACAGGGAGGGAATGAAAAACTGTTTTTT
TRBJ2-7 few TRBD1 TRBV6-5 CASSYRQGGYEQYF TGTGCCAGCAGTTACCGACAGGGGGGTTACGAGCAGTACTTC
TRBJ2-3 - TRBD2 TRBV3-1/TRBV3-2 CASSQGSGLAGGHGTDTQYF TGTGCCAGCAGCCAAGGATCGGGACTAGCGGGGGGGCATGGCACAGATACGCAGTATTTT
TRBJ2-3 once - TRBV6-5 CASSYSSSADTQYF TGTGCCAGCAGTTACTCTAGCTCCGCAGATACGCAGTATTTT
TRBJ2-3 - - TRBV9 CASSAANTDTQYF TGTGCCAGCAGCGCCGCGAACACAGATACGCAGTATTTT
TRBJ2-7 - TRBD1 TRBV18 CASSLGGHEQYF TGTGCCAGCTCACTAGGGGGCCACGAGCAGTACTTC
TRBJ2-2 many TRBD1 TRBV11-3 CASSLRTGGDTGELFF TGTGCCAGCAGCCTAAGGACAGGGGGCGACACCGGGGAGCTGTTTTTT
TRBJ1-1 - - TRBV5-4 CASSLDPENTEAFF TGTGCCAGCAGCTTGGACCCAGAGAACACTGAAGCTTTCTTT
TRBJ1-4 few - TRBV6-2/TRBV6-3 CASSSPGGGDEKLFF TGTGCCAGCAGTTCCCCCGGAGGGGGAGATGAAAAACTGTTTTTT
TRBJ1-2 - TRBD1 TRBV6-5 CASSWDRPTANYGYTF TGTGCCAGCAGTTGGGACAGACCTACCGCTAACTATGGCTACACCTTC
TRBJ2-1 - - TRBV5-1 CASSRSTTRSYNEQFF TGCGCCAGCAGCCGCTCGACTACAAGATCCTACAATGAGCAGTTCTTC
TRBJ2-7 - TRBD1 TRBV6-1 CASSDAGGSYEQYF TGTGCCAGCAGTGACGCAGGGGGCTCCTACGAGCAGTACTTC
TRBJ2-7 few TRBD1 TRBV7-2 CASSFSYRGGYEQYF TGTGCCAGCAGCTTCTCTTACAGGGGTGGGTACGAGCAGTACTTC
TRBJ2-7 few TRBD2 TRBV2 CASIRLANSYEQYF TGTGCCAGCATACGACTAGCGAACTCCTACGAGCAGTACTTC
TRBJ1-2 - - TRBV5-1 CASSPGASGYTF TGCGCCAGCAGCCCGGGTGCCAGTGGCTACACCTTC
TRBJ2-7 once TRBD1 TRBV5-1 CASSLTGGISYEQYF TGCGCCAGCAGCCTGACAGGGGGTATCTCCTACGAGCAGTACTTC
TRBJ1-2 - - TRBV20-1 CSALVVSGYTF TGCAGTGCGCTAGTCGTAAGTGGCTACACCTTC
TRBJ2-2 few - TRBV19 CASLPPAGELFF TGTGCCAGTTTACCTCCGGCCGGGGAGCTGTTTTTT
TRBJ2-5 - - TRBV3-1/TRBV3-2 CASSQLGGEETQYF TGTGCCAGCAGCCAACTGGGGGGAGAAGAGACCCAGTACTTC
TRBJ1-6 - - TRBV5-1 CASSLGGRSYPLHF TGCGCCAGCAGCTTGGGGGGGAGGTCTTACCCCCTCCACTTT
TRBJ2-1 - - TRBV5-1 CASSLNRVRDYNEQFF TGCGCCAGCAGCTTGAACAGGGTGAGGGATTACAATGAGCAGTTCTTC
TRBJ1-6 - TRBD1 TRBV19 CASRRQGNSPLHF TGTGCCAGTAGAAGACAGGGTAATTCACCCCTCCACTTT
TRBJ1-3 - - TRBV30 CAWNAAGRASGNTIYF TGTGCCTGGAACGCCGCCGGCAGAGCTTCTGGAAACACCATATATTTT
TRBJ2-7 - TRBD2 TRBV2 CASSGLGGGRAYEQYF TGTGCCAGCAGTGGGCTCGGCGGGGGGAGGGCCTACGAGCAGTACTTC
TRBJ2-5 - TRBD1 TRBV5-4 CASSKGQEETQYF TGTGCCAGCAGCAAGGGACAGGAGGAGACCCAGTACTTC
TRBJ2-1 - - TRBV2 CASVYGGIYNEQFF TGTGCCAGTGTCTATGGGGGAATCTACAATGAGCAGTTCTTC
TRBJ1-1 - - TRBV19 CASSIVQTINTEAFF TGTGCCAGTAGTATTGTACAGACAATTAACACTGAAGCTTTCTTT
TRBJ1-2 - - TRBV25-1 CASRQEANYGYTF TGTGCCAGCAGACAGGAAGCTAACTATGGCTACACCTTC
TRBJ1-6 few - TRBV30 CAWSVHHNSPLHF TGTGCCTGGAGTGTACATCATAATTCACCCCTCCACTTT
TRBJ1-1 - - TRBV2 CASSETWGAPRGTEAFF TGTGCCAGCAGTGAAACGTGGGGCGCCCCCCGGGGAACTGAAGCTTTCTTT
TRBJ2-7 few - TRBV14 CASSQGHYEQYF TGTGCCAGCAGCCAAGGACACTACGAGCAGTACTTC
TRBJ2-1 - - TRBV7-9 CASSPSKGTWGNEQFF TGTGCCAGCAGCCCCAGTAAAGGGACTTGGGGTAATGAGCAGTTCTTC
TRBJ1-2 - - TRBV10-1 CASSDGQPLGVSGYTF TGCGCCAGCAGTGACGGACAGCCTCTAGGAGTTTCTGGCTACACCTTC
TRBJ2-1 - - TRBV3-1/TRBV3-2 CASSQRRSSFDNEQFF TGTGCCAGCAGCCAGAGACGGAGCAGCTTTGACAATGAGCAGTTCTTC
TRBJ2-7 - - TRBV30 CAWSVNVWGPPYGEQYF TGTGCCTGGAGTGTTAATGTTTGGGGGCCCCCATATGGCGAGCAGTACTTC
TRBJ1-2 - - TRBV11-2 CASGETAYGYTF TGTGCCAGCGGGGAGACGGCCTATGGCTACACCTTC